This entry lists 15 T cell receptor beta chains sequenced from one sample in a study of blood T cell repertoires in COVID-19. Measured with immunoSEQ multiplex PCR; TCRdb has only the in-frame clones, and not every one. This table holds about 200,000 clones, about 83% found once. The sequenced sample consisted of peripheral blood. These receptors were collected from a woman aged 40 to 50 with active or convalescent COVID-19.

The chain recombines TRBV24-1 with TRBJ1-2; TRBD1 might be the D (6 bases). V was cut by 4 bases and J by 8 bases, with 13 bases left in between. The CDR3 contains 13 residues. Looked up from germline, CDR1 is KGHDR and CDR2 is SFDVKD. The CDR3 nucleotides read TGTGCCACCAGTGACCACAGGGTTGGAGGCTACACCTTC. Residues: CATSDHRVGGYTF.

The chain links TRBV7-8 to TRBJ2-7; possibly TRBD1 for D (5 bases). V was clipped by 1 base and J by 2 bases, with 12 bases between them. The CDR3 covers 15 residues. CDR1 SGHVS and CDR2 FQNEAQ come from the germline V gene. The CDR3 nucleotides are TGTGCCAGCAGCTTAGTACAGGTGACAACCTACGAGCAGTACTTC. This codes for CASSLVQVTTYEQYF.

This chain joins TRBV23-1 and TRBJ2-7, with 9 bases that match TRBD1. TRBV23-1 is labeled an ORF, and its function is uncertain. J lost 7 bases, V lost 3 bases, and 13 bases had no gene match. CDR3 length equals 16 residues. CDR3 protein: CASSQRRRDRAREQYF. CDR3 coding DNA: TGCGCCAGCAGTCAGCGCCGCCGGGACAGGGCTAGAGAGCAGTACTTC.

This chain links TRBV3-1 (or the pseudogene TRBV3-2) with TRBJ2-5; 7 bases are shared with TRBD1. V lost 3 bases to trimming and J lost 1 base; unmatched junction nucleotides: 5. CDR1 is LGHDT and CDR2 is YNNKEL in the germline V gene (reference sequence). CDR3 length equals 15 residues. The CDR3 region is CASSHLRGSQETQYF. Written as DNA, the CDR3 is TGTGCCAGCAGCCATCTCAGGGGGTCCCAAGAGACCCAGTACTTC.

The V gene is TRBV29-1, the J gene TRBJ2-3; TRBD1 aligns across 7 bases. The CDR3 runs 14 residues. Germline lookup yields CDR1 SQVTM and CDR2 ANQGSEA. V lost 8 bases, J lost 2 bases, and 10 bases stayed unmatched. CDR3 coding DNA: TGCAGCATTAGATCCGGGACAGTCACAGATACGCAGTATTTT. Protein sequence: CSIRSGTVTDTQYF.

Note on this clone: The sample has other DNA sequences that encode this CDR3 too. CDR3 region: CATSRASNYGYTF. CDR3 coding DNA: TGTGCCACCAGCAGAGCATCTAACTATGGCTACACCTTC. The genes are TRBV15 and TRBJ1-2; the D is unclear. CDR1 LNHNV and CDR2 YYDKDF come from the germline V gene (reference sequence). The CDR3 length is 13 residues. V was pared by 1 base and J by 0 bases, with 3 bases between.

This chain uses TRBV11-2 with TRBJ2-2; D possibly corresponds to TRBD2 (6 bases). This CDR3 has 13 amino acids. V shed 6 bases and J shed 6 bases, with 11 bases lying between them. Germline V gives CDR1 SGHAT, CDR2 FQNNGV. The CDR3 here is CASSPTGAGELFF. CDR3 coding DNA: TGTGCCAGCAGTCCGACGGGAGCCGGGGAGCTGTTTTTT.

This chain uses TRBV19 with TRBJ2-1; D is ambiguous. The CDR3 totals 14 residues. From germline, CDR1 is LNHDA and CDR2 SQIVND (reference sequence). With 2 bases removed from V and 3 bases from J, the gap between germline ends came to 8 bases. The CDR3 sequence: CASSIRVNYNEQFF. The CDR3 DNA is TGTGCCAGTAGTATACGGGTTAACTACAATGAGCAGTTCTTC.

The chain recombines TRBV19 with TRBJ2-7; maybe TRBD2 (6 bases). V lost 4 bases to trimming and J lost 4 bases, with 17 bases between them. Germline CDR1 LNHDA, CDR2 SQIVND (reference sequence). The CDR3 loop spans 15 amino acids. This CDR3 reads CASSRGDAEVYEQYF. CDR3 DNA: TGTGCCAGTAGTAGGGGGGACGCGGAGGTTTACGAGCAGTACTTC.

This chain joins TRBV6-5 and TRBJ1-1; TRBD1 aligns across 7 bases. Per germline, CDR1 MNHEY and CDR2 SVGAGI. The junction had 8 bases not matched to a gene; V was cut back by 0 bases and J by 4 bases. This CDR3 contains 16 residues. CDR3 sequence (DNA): TGTGCCAGCAGTTACTCTCCGGACAGGAGCTTCACTGAAGCTTTCTTT. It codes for CASSYSPDRSFTEAFF.

CDR3 nucleotide sequence: TGTGCCATCAGACCCGCGGGGGATCCGGAGGGCTACACCTTC. Amino acid sequence: CAIRPAGDPEGYTF. The V call is TRBV10-3, the J call TRBJ1-2, with D perhaps TRBD1 (5 bases). Germline CDR1 ENHRY, CDR2 SYGVKD. Trimming cost V 6 bases and J 8 bases, with 19 bases left between them. The CDR3 totals 14 residues.

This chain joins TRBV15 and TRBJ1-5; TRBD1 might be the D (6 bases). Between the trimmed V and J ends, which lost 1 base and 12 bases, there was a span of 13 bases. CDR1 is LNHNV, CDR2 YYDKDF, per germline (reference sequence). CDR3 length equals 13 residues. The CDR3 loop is CATSRGQEEDQHF. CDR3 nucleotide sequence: TGTGCCACCAGCAGAGGACAGGAAGAAGACCAGCATTTT. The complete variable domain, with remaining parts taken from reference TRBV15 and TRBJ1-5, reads DAMVIQNPRYQVTQFGKPVTLSCSQTLNHNVMYWYQQKSSQAPKLLFHYYDKDFNNEADTPDNFQSRRPNTSFCFLDIRSPGLGDTAMYLCATSRGQEEDQHFGDGTRLSIL.

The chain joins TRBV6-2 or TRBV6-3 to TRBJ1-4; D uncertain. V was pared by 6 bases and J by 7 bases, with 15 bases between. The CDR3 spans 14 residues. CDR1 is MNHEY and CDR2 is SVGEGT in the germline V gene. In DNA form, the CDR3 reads TGTGCCAGCAGCCCAGGAGTGGATAGTGAAAAACTGTTTTTT. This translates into CASSPGVDSEKLFF.

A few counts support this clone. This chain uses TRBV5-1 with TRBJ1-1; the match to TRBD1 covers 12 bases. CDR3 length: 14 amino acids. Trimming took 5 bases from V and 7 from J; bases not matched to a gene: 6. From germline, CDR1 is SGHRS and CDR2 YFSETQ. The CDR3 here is CASSTGTGGVEAFF. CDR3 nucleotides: TGCGCCAGCAGTACGGGGACAGGGGGCGTTGAAGCTTTCTTT.

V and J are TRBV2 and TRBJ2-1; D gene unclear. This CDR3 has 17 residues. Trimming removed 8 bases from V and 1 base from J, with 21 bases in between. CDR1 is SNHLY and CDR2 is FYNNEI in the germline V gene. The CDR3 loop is CASLDSGGLTSYNEQFF. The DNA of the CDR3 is TGTGCCAGCTTGGATTCGGGTGGCTTAACGTCCTACAATGAGCAGTTCTTC.